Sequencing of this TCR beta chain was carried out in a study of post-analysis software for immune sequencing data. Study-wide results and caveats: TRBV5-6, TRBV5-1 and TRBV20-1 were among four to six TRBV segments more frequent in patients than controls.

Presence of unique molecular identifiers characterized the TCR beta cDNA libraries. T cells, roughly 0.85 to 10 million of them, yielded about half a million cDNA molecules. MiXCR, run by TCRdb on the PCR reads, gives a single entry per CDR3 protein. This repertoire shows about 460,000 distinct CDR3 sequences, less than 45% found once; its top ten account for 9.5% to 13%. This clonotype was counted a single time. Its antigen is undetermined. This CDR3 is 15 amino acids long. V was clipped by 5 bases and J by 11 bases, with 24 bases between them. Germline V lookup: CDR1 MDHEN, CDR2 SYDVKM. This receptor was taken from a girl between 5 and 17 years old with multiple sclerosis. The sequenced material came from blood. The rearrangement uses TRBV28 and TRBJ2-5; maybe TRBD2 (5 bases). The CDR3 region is CASSPPEGIRDEQYF. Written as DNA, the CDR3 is TGTGCCAGCAGTCCTCCCGAGGGTATAAGGGATGAGCAGTACTTC.